The 7 T cell receptor beta chains below were found in one sample sequenced in a study of blood T cell repertoires in COVID-19. This table comes from immunoSEQ multiplex PCR, and its TCRdb copy is limited to in-frame clones, with some not included. This sample has some 150,000 clones, with 82% found just once. Sequenced: peripheral blood. These receptors were obtained from an elderly woman with acute or convalescent COVID-19.

V usage is TRBV24-1 and J usage is TRBJ1-2, with TRBD1 matching over 9 bases. The CDR3 sequence is 15 residues long. Germline assignment: CDR1 KGHDR and CDR2 SFDVKD. After removal of 3 bases from V and 2 bases from J, the junction contained 3 bases not matched to a gene. The CDR3 is CATSDTGTGNYGYTF. CDR3 nucleotide sequence: TGTGCCACCAGTGATACCGGGACAGGGAACTATGGCTACACCTTC.

This clone was picked up a small number of times. The chain joins TRBV27 to TRBJ2-7; the match to TRBD1 covers 7 bases. Germline V gene sequence: CDR1 MNHEY, CDR2 SMNVEV (reference sequence). The length of the CDR3 is 13 residues. V shed 4 bases, J shed 6 bases, and the junction held 6 bases outside the gene matches. The CDR3 DNA is TGTGCCAGCAGTTCCCTGGACAGGCGCGAGCAGTACTTC. Amino acid sequence: CASSSLDRREQYF.

On this clone: In the same sample, other DNA sequences code for this CDR3. The chain combines TRBV5-1 with TRBJ2-5; 7 positions agree with TRBD2. This CDR3 comprises 14 residues. CDR1 is SGHRS and CDR2 is YFSETQ in the germline V gene. The V gene end was trimmed by 0 bases and the J gene end by 5 bases; junction bases not matched to a gene: 4. CDR3 region: CASSLAGGGETQYF. CDR3 in DNA: TGCGCCAGCAGCTTGGCGGGGGGAGGTGAGACCCAGTACTTC.

The chain recombines TRBV28 with TRBJ2-1; 8 bases agree with TRBD2. With 5 bases clipped from V and 7 bases from J, the junction kept 10 bases outside the gene matches. This CDR3 spans 15 amino acids. Germline CDR1 reads MDHEN; CDR2 reads SYDVKM. CDR3 sequence (DNA): TGTGCCAGCAGTCCTTTAGCGGGACTGTCAAATGAGCAGTTCTTC. This codes for CASSPLAGLSNEQFF.

V usage is TRBV6-1 and J usage is TRBJ1-2; D remains unclear. The CDR3 totals 14 residues. V lost 2 bases and J lost 6, with 13 bases in between. Germline V lookup: CDR1 MNHNS, CDR2 SASEGT. CDR3: CASSELEGRNGYTF. CDR3 coding DNA: TGTGCCAGCAGTGAACTGGAGGGCCGCAATGGCTACACCTTC.

This clone was recorded a few times. CDR3 nucleotides: TGTGCCAGCAGCCAAGAAGGCGGCGGGGCCAACGTCCTGACTTTC. Protein sequence: CASSQEGGGANVLTF. This chain connects TRBV4-2 to TRBJ2-6, with D hard to call. The V end was cut by 0 bases, the J end by 4 bases, with 7 bases between. The CDR3 loop spans 15 amino acids. The V gene's germline CDR1 is LGHNA and CDR2 YNFKEQ.

The chain links TRBV18 to TRBJ2-7; 15 positions match TRBD2. CDR1 KGHSH and CDR2 LQKENI come from the germline V gene. Trimming removed 3 bases from V and 6 bases from J; junction bases left unmatched: 6. This CDR3 contains 16 residues. CDR3 sequence (DNA): TGTGCCAGCTCACCCAAGGGACTAGCGGGAGGTTCCGAGCAGTACTTC. Translated, it gives CASSPKGLAGGSEQYF.